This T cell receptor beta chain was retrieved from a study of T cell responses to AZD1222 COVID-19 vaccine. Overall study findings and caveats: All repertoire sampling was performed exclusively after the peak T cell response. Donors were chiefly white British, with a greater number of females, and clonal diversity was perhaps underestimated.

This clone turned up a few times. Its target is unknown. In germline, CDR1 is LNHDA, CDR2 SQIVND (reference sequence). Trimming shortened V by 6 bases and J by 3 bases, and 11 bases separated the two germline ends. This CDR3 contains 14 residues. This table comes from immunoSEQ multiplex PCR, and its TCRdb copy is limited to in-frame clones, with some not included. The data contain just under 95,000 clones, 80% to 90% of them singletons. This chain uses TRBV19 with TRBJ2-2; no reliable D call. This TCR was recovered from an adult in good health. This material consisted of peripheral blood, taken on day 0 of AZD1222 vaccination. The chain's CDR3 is CASRVATDTGELFF. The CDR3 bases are TGTGCCAGTAGGGTGGCAACTGACACCGGGGAGCTGTTTTTT.